Below, one T cell receptor (beta chain) is given with its context. Between the trimmed V and J ends, which lost 7 bases and 7 bases, there was a span of 17 bases. The CDR3 consists of 14 residues. The data are from a study of blood T cells in healthy people across ages. Using a J-beta primer mix together with a sample-barcoded 5' primer, a second PCR was run for about 6 to 11 cycles. TCRdb redid the calling of the 5' RACE reads with MiXCR, one entry per CDR3 protein. The sample has over 1,300,000 distinct CDR3 sequences, 59% seen once. The receptor's source is a man between 18 and 29 years old in good health. The chain recombines TRBV12-3 or TRBV12-4 with TRBJ2-1; TRBD1 is a possible D gene (5 bases). The specimen sequenced was blood. The CDR3 bases are TGTGCCAGCACCTTAGCTGGGGCCCGGAATGAGCAGTTCTTC. It yields the protein CASTLAGARNEQFF.